This T cell receptor beta chain was recorded in a study of lymphopenia after photon versus proton radiotherapy. A word on this clone: Its antigen is currently unknown.

Notes on the study in general: Relative stability marked proton patients; photon patients lost diversity and naive cells. Post-nadir diversity loss with photons came from oligoclonal expansion, particularly CD8+ Temra cells.

The CDR3 contains 13 residues. Looked up from germline, CDR1 is SEHNR and CDR2 is FQNEAQ (reference sequence). Trimming shortened V by 5 bases and J by 1 base, and 8 bases separated the two germline ends. Produced via immunoSEQ multiplex PCR; TCRdb's table is partial and in-frame only. The top ten clones hold around 3.4% of a sample with 13,000 or so clones, less than 90% of them seen once. This clonotype was obtained from a man aged 60 to 69 with pancreatic cancer. The material sequenced was peripheral blood, taken from a patient treated with photon-based radiotherapy. This sequence joins TRBV7-9 and TRBJ1-1; D not certain. The CDR3, as DNA: TGTGCCAGCAGCCTTAATTCGAACACTGAAGCTTTCTTT. Residues: CASSLNSNTEAFF.